This T cell receptor beta chain was sequenced for a study of shared clonotypes between healthy human individuals. Clones were read by immunoSEQ multiplex PCR, and TCRdb kept only the in-frame ones, dropping some. This sample has roughly 2.2 million clones, with just over 90% found just once. Germline CDR1 SGDLS, CDR2 YYNGEE. J gave up 7 bases and V 3 bases, and 14 bases lay outside the gene matches. This CDR3 is 17 amino acids long. Healthy HIV-negative adults with no recent acute infections or vaccinations were recruited as donors. J is TRBJ2-1 and V is TRBV9, with TRBD2 matching 9 bases. The specimen sequenced was naive CD4+ T cells from PBMCs. The sample's subset: CD45RA+ positively selected. The source of this sequence is a man younger than 35 in good health. Some clones in this sample may be carry-over from other donors' samples. In DNA form, the CDR3 reads TGTGCCAGCAGCGGACCGGAAAGCGGGAGGCCGTTGAATGAGCAGTTCTTC. Translation gives CASSGPESGRPLNEQFF.